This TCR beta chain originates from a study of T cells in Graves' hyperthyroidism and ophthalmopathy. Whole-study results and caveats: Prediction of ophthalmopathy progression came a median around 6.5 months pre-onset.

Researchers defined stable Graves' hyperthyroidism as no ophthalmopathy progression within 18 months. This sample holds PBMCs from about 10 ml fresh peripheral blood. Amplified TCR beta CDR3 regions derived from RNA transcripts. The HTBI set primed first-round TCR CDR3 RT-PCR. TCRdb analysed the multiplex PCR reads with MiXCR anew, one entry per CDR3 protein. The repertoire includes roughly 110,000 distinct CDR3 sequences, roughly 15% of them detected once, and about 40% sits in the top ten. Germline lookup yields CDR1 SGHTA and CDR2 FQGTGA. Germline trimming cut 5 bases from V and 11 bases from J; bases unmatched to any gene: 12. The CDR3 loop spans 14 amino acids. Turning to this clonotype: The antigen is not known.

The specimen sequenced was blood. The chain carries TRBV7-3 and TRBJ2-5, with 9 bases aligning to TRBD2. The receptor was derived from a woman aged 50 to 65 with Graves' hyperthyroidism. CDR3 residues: CASSRSGSSDTQYF. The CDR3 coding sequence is TGTGCCAGCAGCCGTAGCGGGAGTTCAGATACGCAGTACTTC. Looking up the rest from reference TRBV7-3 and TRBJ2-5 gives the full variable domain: GAGVSQTPSNKVTEKGKYVELRCDPISGHTALYWYRQSLGQGPEFLIYFQGTGAADDSGLPNDRFFAVRPEGSVSTLKIQRTERGDSAVYLCASSRSGSSDTQYFGPGTRLLVL.